These 29 T cell receptor beta chains share one sample of origin, sequenced in a study of patients and donors after allogeneic stem cell transplantation. TCRdb processed the RT-PCR reads anew with MiXCR; each CDR3 protein has one entry. The table lists roughly 940,000 distinct CDR3 sequences, about a sixth of them singletons, with roughly 6% in the top ten. Sequenced: blood, either unsorted or a sorted T cell fraction (not recorded which). The receptor set was obtained from a human donor who was either an allogeneic HSCT recipient or a stem cell or donor lymphocyte infusion donor (not recorded which). It is not recorded whose cells these are; they may come from a transplant donor.

This clonotype was counted a few times. This chain uses TRBV4-1 with TRBJ1-2; unclear D gene. Germline V gene data show CDR1 as MGHRA and CDR2 as YSYEKL. The V and J ends lost 0 bases and 4 bases respectively, with 9 bases between them. This CDR3 is 14 amino acids long. CDR3: CASSQERWGYGYTF. CDR3 nucleotide sequence: TGCGCCAGCAGCCAAGAGAGGTGGGGCTATGGCTACACCTTC.

The chain uses TRBV6-1 and TRBJ2-7; D not resolved. Trimming took 6 bases from V and 0 from J, leaving 12 bases between them. The CDR3 contains 14 residues. Germline assignment: CDR1 MNHNS and CDR2 SASEGT. CDR3 nucleotide sequence: TGTGCCAGCAGGGACGCTTCGAGCTCCTACGAGCAGTACTTC. Translated, it gives CASRDASSSYEQYF.

This clonotype was counted many times. CDR3 nucleotide sequence: TGTGCCACCAGTGAGGGACATCTCGAGACCCAGTACTTC. It yields the protein CATSEGHLETQYF. The chain joins TRBV24-1 to TRBJ2-5; tentative D call: TRBD1 (6 bases). Germline V lookup: CDR1 KGHDR, CDR2 SFDVKD. Trimming pared 4 bases from V and 5 bases from J, leaving 10 bases between. The CDR3 loop spans 13 amino acids.

This clonotype was counted at least ten times. V and J are TRBV10-3 and TRBJ1-5, with 8 bases lining up with TRBD1. V was clipped by 4 bases and J by 4 bases; unmatched bases: 0. CDR1 is ENHRY, CDR2 SYGVKD, per germline. CDR3 size: 13 residues. As DNA, the CDR3 is TGTGCCATCAGTGGACAGGGGAATCAGCCCCAGCATTTT. It is translated as CAISGQGNQPQHF.

CDR3 loop: CASKGMWIETQYF. CDR3 nucleotides: TGTGCCAGCAAAGGGATGTGGATAGAGACCCAGTACTTC. This chain joins TRBV6-1 and TRBJ2-5; unclear D gene. The CDR3 totals 13 residues. Trimming removed 7 bases at V and 4 bases at J, with 13 bases between. Germline V gene lookup returns CDR1 MNHNS and CDR2 SASEGT.

A few counts support this clonotype. This rearrangement joins TRBV7-6 to TRBJ2-7, with D maybe TRBD1 (5 bases). The CDR3 runs to 15 residues. The germline V gene has CDR1 SGHVS and CDR2 FNYEAQ. V dropped 3 bases and J dropped 1 base, with 13 bases sitting between them. CDR3: CASSLGLDGSYEQYF. CDR3 in DNA: TGTGCCAGCAGCTTGGGGCTGGACGGGTCCTACGAGCAGTACTTC.

The CDR3 spells CATSDPQGKFTDTQYF. CDR3 DNA: TGTGCCACCAGTGACCCGCAGGGGAAATTCACAGATACGCAGTATTTT. V gene TRBV24-1 combines with J gene TRBJ2-3, with a possible D match to TRBD1 (6 bases). Germline-derived CDR1 and CDR2 are KGHDR and SFDVKD. The length of the CDR3 is 16 residues. The ends were cut back, 4 bases at V and 2 bases at J, with 15 bases in the middle.

This clonotype appeared a few times. This chain uses TRBV12-5 with TRBJ1-5; D is unresolved. Per germline, CDR1 LGHNT and CDR2 FRNRAP. The V gene lost 6 bases and the J gene lost 3 bases, with 12 bases spanning the gap. The CDR3 length is 14 residues. CDR3 region: CASGGRTLNQPQHF. The CDR3 DNA follows: TGTGCTAGTGGCGGGCGGACCCTCAATCAGCCCCAGCATTTT.

This clonotype has at least ten counts. The chain joins TRBV12-3 or TRBV12-4 to TRBJ2-7; D possibly uses TRBD1 or TRBD2 (5 bases each). Trimming pared 6 bases from V and 3 bases from J, leaving 12 bases between. The CDR3 extends over 13 amino acids. As DNA, the CDR3 is TGTGCCAGCAGGGGGGTAGGGGACTACGAGCAGTACTTC. It yields the protein CASRGVGDYEQYF.

There are a few counts of this clonotype. The chain employs TRBV6-5 and TRBJ2-1; D might be TRBD2 (6 bases). V was clipped by 4 bases and J by 3 bases, with 13 bases between them. CDR3 size: 15 residues. Germline assignment: CDR1 MNHEY and CDR2 SVGAGI. The CDR3 protein is CASSSPGLNYNEQFF. DNA for the CDR3: TGTGCCAGCAGTTCGCCGGGACTGAACTACAATGAGCAGTTCTTC.

The table lists this clonotype with a few counts. This chain connects TRBV5-1 to TRBJ2-5, with 9 bases aligning to TRBD2. CDR1 and CDR2 (germline): SGHRS, YFSETQ. Unmatched junction bases numbered 12, after V lost 5 bases and J lost 1 base. The CDR3 spans 17 residues. The CDR3, as DNA: TGCGCCAGCAGTCCCAGCGCAGCGGGAGGACCCCAAGAGACCCAGTACTTC. The encoded protein is CASSPSAAGGPQETQYF.

This clonotype was observed a handful of times. V gene TRBV4-2 combines with J gene TRBJ1-1; TRBD1 aligns across 7 bases. CDR1 and CDR2 (germline): LGHNA, YNFKEQ. The CDR3 spans 13 residues. The V and J ends lost 5 bases and 5 bases, in that order; junction bases with no gene match: 5. The CDR3 loop is CASSEPGQTEAFF. The CDR3 DNA sequence: TGTGCCAGCAGCGAACCGGGACAGACTGAAGCTTTCTTT.

V usage is TRBV29-1 and J usage is TRBJ1-1; unclear D gene. Trimming pared 3 bases from V and 4 bases from J, leaving 12 bases between. From germline, CDR1 is SQVTM and CDR2 ANQGSEA. The CDR3 consists of 13 residues. This chain's CDR3 is CSVEGGWGTEAFF. The CDR3 region has the DNA TGCAGCGTTGAGGGAGGGTGGGGCACTGAAGCTTTCTTT.

The chain is built from TRBV12-3 or TRBV12-4 and TRBJ2-7; 10 bases line up with TRBD1. This CDR3 spans 16 amino acids. With V trimmed by 0 bases and J by 4 bases, 6 bases remained unmatched. The CDR3: CASSLARGQGTYEQYF. CDR3 DNA sequence: TGTGCCAGCAGTTTAGCGAGGGGACAGGGGACTTACGAGCAGTACTTC.

This clonotype was seen more than once but under ten times. The V and J genes are TRBV6-2 or TRBV6-3 and TRBJ2-1, with 9 positions matching TRBD1. The V and J ends lost 8 bases and 8 bases, in that order; junction bases with no gene match: 13. This CDR3 is 15 amino acids long. CDR1 is MNHEY, CDR2 SVGEGT, per germline. The CDR3 nucleotides are TGTGCCAGCCTAAAGCGGGACAGGGCGCCCTATGAGCAGTTCTTC. This encodes CASLKRDRAPYEQFF.

This clonotype was picked up many times. The rearrangement links TRBV11-2 to TRBJ1-2; no clear D. Trimming took off 0 bases at V and 5 bases at J, with 10 bases between the two ends. This CDR3 has 14 amino acids. Germline V gives CDR1 SGHAT, CDR2 FQNNGV. The CDR3 DNA follows: TGTGCCAGCAGCTTAGATCTGGGCCAATATGGCTACACCTTC. This encodes CASSLDLGQYGYTF.

The chain links TRBV2 to TRBJ1-6; D gene ambiguous. The germline V gene encodes CDR1 SNHLY and CDR2 FYNNEI. The V end was cut by 2 bases, the J end by 15 bases, with 8 bases between. This CDR3 has 11 amino acids. In DNA form, the CDR3 reads TGTGCCAGCAGTGAACACCCTCGCCTCCACTTT. It translates to CASSEHPRLHF.

J is TRBJ2-5 and V is TRBV18, with TRBD2 matching over 13 bases. In germline, CDR1 is KGHSH, CDR2 LQKENI. There are 16 residues in the CDR3. The ends lost 10 bases at V and 1 base at J; junction bases unmatched: 9. As DNA, the CDR3 is TGTGCCACAAGCCCGGGACTAGCGGGGCTCCAAGAGACCCAGTACTTC. It translates to CATSPGLAGLQETQYF.

The rearrangement joins TRBV24-1 to TRBJ1-6; D is unresolved. Germline V gene sequence: CDR1 KGHDR, CDR2 SFDVKD. The CDR3 length is 15 residues. With 3 bases removed from V and 5 bases from J, the gap between germline ends came to 10 bases. This CDR3 is CATSDGQRDNSPLHF. The CDR3, as DNA: TGTGCCACCAGTGATGGGCAGAGGGATAATTCACCCCTCCACTTT.

The chain uses TRBV5-1 and TRBJ2-1; no reliable D call. Germline CDR1 reads SGHRS; CDR2 reads YFSETQ. The CDR3 extends over 14 amino acids. The V and J ends lost 0 bases and 8 bases respectively, with 12 bases between them. The chain's CDR3 is CASSLGIPGDEQFF. The CDR3 bases are TGCGCCAGCAGCTTGGGTATCCCTGGCGATGAGCAGTTCTTC.

In its sample, this clonotype was seen many times. The chain employs TRBV12-3 or TRBV12-4 and TRBJ1-4; D perhaps matches TRBD1 (6 bases). The ends were cut back, 4 bases at V and 0 bases at J, with 9 bases in the middle. The CDR3 sequence is 15 residues long. The CDR3 nucleotides read TGTGCCAGCAGTTCCTCAGGGGCAACTAATGAAAAACTGTTTTTT. Translating gives CASSSSGATNEKLFF.

This clonotype appeared a few times. The rearrangement links TRBV27 to TRBJ2-3, with 10 nucleotides matching TRBD2. Unmatched junction bases numbered 13, after V lost 5 bases and J lost 5 bases. Germline CDR1 and CDR2: MNHEY and SMNVEV (reference sequence). The CDR3 totals 17 residues. CDR3 sequence reads: CASSLYITGLAQDTQYF. The CDR3, as DNA: TGTGCCAGCAGTCTTTATATTACGGGACTAGCGCAAGATACGCAGTATTTT.

The V and J genes are TRBV7-9 and TRBJ1-4, with 7 bases aligning to TRBD1. The junction had 9 bases not matched to a gene; V was cut back by 5 bases and J by 6 bases. The CDR3 is 15 amino acids. Looked up from germline, CDR1 is SEHNR and CDR2 is FQNEAQ (reference sequence). CDR3 in DNA: TGTGCCAGCAGCAACCCGACAGGGTTAGATGAAAAACTGTTTTTT. It encodes CASSNPTGLDEKLFF.

In this sample, this clonotype turned up a few times. V usage is TRBV5-1 and J usage is TRBJ1-1; 10 bases map to TRBD1. The CDR3 totals 12 residues. The J segment lost 11 bases and the V segment lost 7 bases, leaving 8 bases of the junction unmatched. Germline lookup yields CDR1 SGHRS and CDR2 YFSETQ. The CDR3 is CASRDRGDEAFF. Here the CDR3 DNA reads TGCGCCAGCCGGGACAGGGGTGATGAGGCTTTCTTT.

There are a few counts of this clonotype. The V gene is TRBV6-2 or TRBV6-3, the J gene TRBJ1-5; 9 bases are a match to TRBD1. V lost 5 bases to trimming and J lost 5 bases; unmatched junction nucleotides: 13. The CDR3 is 17 residues long. Per the germline V gene, CDR1 is MNHEY and CDR2 is SVGEGT. The CDR3 coding sequence is TGTGCCAGCAGTCGCAAACTGACCGGGACAGGGTATCAGCCCCAGCATTTT. This sequence encodes CASSRKLTGTGYQPQHF.

V gene TRBV27 combines with J gene TRBJ1-4; tentative D call: TRBD1 (5 bases). The V end lost 2 bases, the J end lost 8 bases, and 15 bases lay between the germline ends. CDR1 is MNHEY, CDR2 SMNVEV, per germline (reference sequence). The CDR3 length is 15 residues. DNA of the CDR3: TGTGCCAGCAGTTTAACCGGGACGGCCTGGGAAAAACTGTTTTTT. Its translation: CASSLTGTAWEKLFF.

The chain is built from TRBV6-5 and TRBJ2-7; D is unclear. Per the germline V gene, CDR1 is MNHEY and CDR2 is SVGAGI. The V and J ends lost 4 bases and 3 bases respectively, with 10 bases between them. This CDR3 is 13 amino acids long. The CDR3 is CASSSPGRYEQYF. CDR3 DNA sequence: TGTGCCAGCAGTTCTCCAGGCCGCTACGAGCAGTACTTC.

Only a few counts were recorded for this clonotype. This chain joins TRBV6-2 or TRBV6-3 and TRBJ2-1; D gene ambiguous. CDR3 length: 13 amino acids. CDR1 and CDR2 from the germline V gene are MNHEY and SVGEGT. The V end was cut by 3 bases, the J end by 5 bases, with 8 bases between. CDR3 bases: TGTGCCAGCAGTTATGCGGCGGACAATGAGCAGTTCTTC. It translates to CASSYAADNEQFF.

This clonotype was counted between two and nine times. This chain links TRBV5-6 with TRBJ2-4; D gene ambiguous. This CDR3 region has 15 residues. V lost 0 bases and J 0 bases, leaving 7 bases between the germline ends. Germline values: CDR1 SGHDT, CDR2 YYEEEE. The CDR3 bases are TGTGCCAGCAGCTTGGGCCAGATAGCCAAAAACATTCAGTACTTC. Translated, it gives CASSLGQIAKNIQYF.